The 10 T cell receptor beta chains listed next were all sequenced from one sample in a study of blood T cell repertoires in COVID-19. TCRdb keeps only in-frame clones here, not all; method: immunoSEQ multiplex PCR. Of a few hundred thousand clones in the sample, 90% were seen once. The material sequenced was peripheral blood. All receptors come from a woman younger than 45 with COVID-19, enrolled during active disease.

This chain connects TRBV11-2 to TRBJ2-5; 7 positions agree with TRBD2. CDR1 is SGHAT, CDR2 FQNNGV, per germline. The length of the CDR3 is 15 residues. The ends lost 3 bases at V and 1 base at J; junction bases unmatched: 5. The CDR3 spells CASSFRIAGQETQYF. The DNA of the CDR3 is TGTGCCAGCAGCTTTCGGATAGCGGGCCAAGAGACCCAGTACTTC.

The chain recombines TRBV6-1 with TRBJ2-3; the match to TRBD2 covers 7 bases. V dropped 3 bases and J dropped 7; count of bases not matched to a gene: 13. CDR1 and CDR2 (germline): MNHNS, SASEGT. The CDR3 is made up of 16 amino acids. The CDR3 loop reads CASSDWSGGLFYTQYF. The CDR3 nucleotides are TGTGCCAGCAGTGACTGGTCGGGAGGCCTCTTTTATACGCAGTATTTT.

The rearrangement joins TRBV7-7 to TRBJ2-2; 9 nucleotides agree with TRBD2. The CDR3 contains 13 residues. Unmatched junction bases numbered 3, after V lost 5 bases and J lost 8 bases. Germline CDR1 SSHAT, CDR2 FNYEAQ (reference sequence). The CDR3 DNA follows: TGTGCCAGCAGCCAAAGCGGGAGGGGGGAGCTGTTTTTT. Its translation is CASSQSGRGELFF.

This clone was found once. The rearrangement uses TRBV25-1 and TRBJ1-1; unclear D gene. CDR1 MGHDK and CDR2 SYGVNS come from the germline V gene. CDR3 size: 14 residues. Between the trimmed V and J ends, which lost 2 bases and 8 bases, there was a span of 15 bases. For the CDR3, the DNA is TGTGCCAGCAGTGAAAGGGAGTACGGAGGGGAAGCTTTCTTT. Translation: CASSEREYGGEAFF.

J is TRBJ2-6 and V is TRBV27, with TRBD1 identical over 10 bases. CDR1 is MNHEY and CDR2 is SMNVEV in the germline V gene (reference sequence). Trimming cost V 6 bases and J 0 bases; bases outside gene matches: 14. This CDR3 has 20 amino acids. CDR3 nucleotide sequence: TGTGCCAGCAGGAGGGAAGAAAGACAGGGGGCAAGCTCTGGGGCCAACGTCCTGACTTTC. Protein: CASRREERQGASSGANVLTF. The whole variable domain, remainder taken from reference TRBV27 and TRBJ2-6, is EAQVTQNPRYLITVTGKKLTVTCSQNMNHEYMSWYRQDPGLGLRQIYYSMNVEVTDKGDVPEGYKVSRKEKRNFPLILESPSPNQTSLYFCASRREERQGASSGANVLTFGAGSRLTVL.

This clone appeared a few times. The chain links TRBV2 to TRBJ1-5, with 12 bases aligning to TRBD1. Germline lookup yields CDR1 SNHLY and CDR2 FYNNEI. Unmatched junction bases numbered 5, after V lost 5 bases and J lost 0 bases. There are 17 residues in the CDR3. CDR3 DNA: TGTGCCAGCAGTCCGGGACAGGGGGCTGTTAGCAATCAGCCCCAGCATTTT. It is translated as CASSPGQGAVSNQPQHF.

The chain has TRBV5-6 and TRBJ1-6, with 7 positions matching TRBD1. V gave up 5 bases and J gave up 7 bases; unmatched junction bases: 6. The CDR3 totals 14 residues. The germline CDR1 and CDR2 sequences are SGHDT and YYEEEE. CDR3 amino acids: CASSRDRANSPLHF. The CDR3 coding sequence is TGTGCCAGCAGTCGCGACAGGGCCAATTCACCCCTCCACTTT. Full variable domain (rest looked up from reference TRBV5-6 and TRBJ1-6): DAGVTQSPTHLIKTRGQQVTLRCSPKSGHDTVSWYQQALGQGPQFIFQYYEEEERQRGNFPDRFSGHQFPNYSSELNVNALLLGDSALYLCASSRDRANSPLHFGNGTRLTVT.

V is TRBV28 and J is TRBJ2-7, with TRBD2 matching over 8 bases. With V trimmed by 2 bases and J by 7 bases, 10 bases remained unmatched. The germline V gene has CDR1 MDHEN and CDR2 SYDVKM. The CDR3 extends over 15 amino acids. CDR3 bases: TGTGCCAGCAGTTTAGTGGGAGCGGGAGAGGGGGAGCAGTACTTC. Protein: CASSLVGAGEGEQYF. The full variable domain, in which reference TRBV28 and TRBJ2-7 provide the parts outside the CDR3, is DVKVTQSSRYLVKRTGEKVFLECVQDMDHENMFWYRQDPGLGLRLIYFSYDVKMKEKGDIPEGYSVSREKKERFSLILESASTNQTSMYLCASSLVGAGEGEQYFGPGTRLTVT.

The V call is TRBV6-5, the J call TRBJ1-1; tentatively, D is TRBD1 (6 bases). V dropped 7 bases and J dropped 1 base, with 10 bases sitting between them. CDR3 length equals 13 residues. The germline CDR1 and CDR2 sequences are MNHEY and SVGAGI. CDR3 in DNA: TGTGCCAGCACTCGGACAGAGAACACTGAAGCTTTCTTT. Its translation is CASTRTENTEAFF.

V and J are TRBV27 and TRBJ1-2; a weak D match, TRBD1 (5 bases). V was pared by 2 bases and J by 8 bases, with 12 bases between. Looked up from germline, CDR1 is MNHEY and CDR2 is SMNVEV (reference sequence). The CDR3 sequence is 13 residues long. CDR3 residues: CASSLTREGGYTF. CDR3 DNA: TGTGCCAGCAGTTTAACCAGGGAAGGCGGCTACACCTTC.